The 23 T cell receptor beta chains given below trace back to one sample, sequenced in a study of T-cell reconstitution after alpha-beta-depleted transplantation in children. Unique molecular identifiers featured in how the TCRbeta library was prepared. TCRdb ran MiXCR on the PCR reads and lists one entry per CDR3 protein. The data hold about 420,000 distinct CDR3 sequences, with roughly a tenth observed a single time. Sequencing was performed on PBMCs from the stem cell graft donor, taken from the stem cell graft. All receptors derive from a human donor who donated a stem cell graft to a child with acute myeloid leukemia.

This clonotype has only a few counts. The rearrangement links TRBV20-1 to TRBJ1-1; 8 bases map to TRBD1. The V and J ends lost 5 bases and 0 bases, in that order; junction bases with no gene match: 5. Per germline, CDR1 DFQATT and CDR2 SNEGSKA (reference sequence). The CDR3 sequence is 14 residues long. The CDR3 DNA reads as TGCAGTGCTCATGACAGGGGACTGAACACTGAAGCTTTCTTT. As protein: CSAHDRGLNTEAFF.

The chain combines TRBV7-2 with TRBJ1-1; unclear D gene. This CDR3 spans 13 amino acids. Trimming took off 1 base at V and 4 bases at J, with 7 bases between the two ends. CDR1 SGHTA and CDR2 FQGNSA come from the germline V gene. CDR3 coding DNA: TGTGCCAGCAGCTTAGTTCGCCTCACTGAAGCTTTCTTT. It is translated as CASSLVRLTEAFF.

This clonotype was detected ten times or more. The rearrangement uses TRBV20-1 and TRBJ1-2; D unclear. Germline V lookup: CDR1 DFQATT, CDR2 SNEGSKA (reference sequence). The CDR3 length is 14 residues. Trimming cost V 2 bases and J 2 bases, with 12 bases left between them. CDR3 loop: CSARRQATNYGYTF. In DNA form, the CDR3 reads TGCAGTGCTAGAAGGCAGGCAACCAACTATGGCTACACCTTC.

A few counts support this clonotype. The V call is TRBV7-9, the J call TRBJ1-1; D might be TRBD1 (5 bases). Trimming cost V 5 bases and J 5 bases, with 12 bases left between them. CDR1 SEHNR and CDR2 FQNEAQ come from the germline V gene (reference sequence). CDR3 length equals 13 residues. The CDR3 spells CASSLQVETEAFF. In DNA form, the CDR3 reads TGTGCCAGCAGCCTACAGGTCGAAACTGAAGCTTTCTTT.

This clonotype has only a few counts. The chain recombines TRBV7-6 with TRBJ2-5; D is perhaps TRBD1 or TRBD2 (6 bases each). Germline CDR1 SGHVS, CDR2 FNYEAQ. The V end was cut by 0 bases, the J end by 5 bases, with 16 bases between. The CDR3 has 16 residues. The CDR3 is CASSLASGAFEETQYF. The CDR3 region has the DNA TGTGCCAGCAGCTTAGCCTCGGGGGCGTTTGAGGAGACCCAGTACTTC.

This clonotype occurred many times. CDR3 in amino acids: CASSFVPAYNEQFF. The CDR3 nucleotides read TGTGCCAGCAGTTTTGTCCCAGCGTACAATGAGCAGTTCTTC. J is TRBJ2-1 and V is TRBV12-3 or TRBV12-4; D gene unclear. V dropped 3 bases and J dropped 4 bases, with 10 bases sitting between them. The CDR3 totals 14 residues.

In this sample, this clonotype turned up a few times. This chain connects TRBV11-3 to TRBJ1-2; the D is unclear. Trimming took 0 bases from V and 5 from J, leaving 10 bases between them. There are 14 residues in the CDR3. CDR1 and CDR2 from the germline V gene are SGHNT and YENEEA. The CDR3, as DNA: TGTGCCAGCAGCTTAGAGTGGTTTTTATATGGCTACACCTTC. Translating gives CASSLEWFLYGYTF.

In the case of this clonotype: A much bigger clone sits one base away, suggesting this may be a read error. This sequence joins TRBV7-2 and TRBJ2-3; D uncertain. The length of the CDR3 is 15 residues. V was shortened by 1 base and J by 2 bases, with 10 bases between the two germline ends. Germline CDR1 is SGHTA and CDR2 is FQGNSA. This CDR3 is CASSLVSDNTDTQYF. DNA of the CDR3: TGTGCCAGCAGCTTAGTAAGTGACAACACAGATACGCAGTATTTT.

This chain joins TRBV7-3 and TRBJ2-4; D perhaps matches TRBD2 (6 bases). Looked up from germline, CDR1 is SGHTA and CDR2 is FQGTGA. V gave up 2 bases and J gave up 6 bases, with 11 bases separating them. The CDR3 contains 14 residues. The CDR3 region is CASSLGGKGNIQYF. CDR3 DNA sequence: TGTGCCAGCAGCTTAGGGGGGAAGGGAAACATTCAGTACTTC. The variable domain in full, with the rest retrieved from reference TRBV7-3 and TRBJ2-4, is GAGVSQTPSNKVTEKGKYVELRCDPISGHTALYWYRQSLGQGPEFLIYFQGTGAADDSGLPNDRFFAVRPEGSVSTLKIQRTERGDSAVYLCASSLGGKGNIQYFGAGTRLSVL.

The CDR3, as DNA: TGCAGTGCTCCCAGCAGCACAGATACGCAGTATTTT. Protein sequence: CSAPSSTDTQYF. The V gene is TRBV20-1, the J gene TRBJ2-3, with D unresolved. There are 12 residues in the CDR3. Germline CDR1 and CDR2: DFQATT and SNEGSKA (reference sequence). V was clipped by 5 bases and J by 0 bases, with 6 bases between them.

This clonotype has a count of ten or more. The chain has TRBV5-1 and TRBJ2-1, with 8 bases aligning to TRBD2. Trimming removed 1 base from V and 0 bases from J; junction bases left unmatched: 3. From germline, CDR1 is SGHRS and CDR2 YFSETQ. There are 16 residues in the CDR3. This CDR3 reads CASSLQRGISYNEQFF. The CDR3 nucleotides read TGCGCCAGCAGCTTGCAGCGGGGGATCTCCTACAATGAGCAGTTCTTC. Together with reference TRBV5-1 and TRBJ2-1, the CDR3 gives the full variable domain: KAGVTQTPRYLIKTRGQQVTLSCSPISGHRSVSWYQQTPGQGLQFLFEYFSETQRNKGNFPGRFSGRQFSNSRSEMNVSTLELGDSALYLCASSLQRGISYNEQFFGPGTRLTVL.

The J gene is TRBJ2-5, the V gene TRBV5-5; D may correspond to TRBD1 or TRBD2 (6 bases each). Germline-derived CDR1 and CDR2 are SGHKS and YYEKEE (reference sequence). V dropped 5 bases and J dropped 5 bases, with 19 bases sitting between them. This CDR3 has 15 residues. The CDR3 DNA is TGTGCCAGCAGACCTAAGAACAGGGAGGAGGAGACCCAGTACTTC. This translates into CASRPKNREEETQYF.

This clonotype appeared many times. V gene TRBV5-5 combines with J gene TRBJ1-2; 7 bases are a match to TRBD1. The CDR3 contains 12 residues. V shed 2 bases, J shed 6 bases, and the junction held 1 base outside the gene matches. In germline, CDR1 is SGHKS, CDR2 YYEKEE (reference sequence). DNA for the CDR3: TGTGCCAGCAGCTTCGACAGGGATGGCTACACCTTC. It codes for CASSFDRDGYTF.

This clonotype was observed a few times. The rearrangement links TRBV6-6 to TRBJ2-1; D unclear. Trimming pared 5 bases from V and 7 bases from J, leaving 12 bases between. CDR3 length equals 13 residues. Germline loops: CDR1 MNHNY, CDR2 SVGAGI (reference sequence). CDR3: CASSSPAANEQFF. Written as DNA, the CDR3 is TGTGCCAGCAGTAGCCCCGCCGCGAATGAGCAGTTCTTC.

The rearrangement links TRBV29-1 to TRBJ1-3; D remains unclear. Germline V CDR1 and CDR2: SQVTM, ANQGSEA. V dropped 7 bases and J dropped 1 base, with 8 bases sitting between them. The CDR3 sequence is 12 residues long. CDR3 DNA: TGCAGCGCCGGACTGTCTGGAAACACCATATATTTT. Its translation is CSAGLSGNTIYF. Combining the CDR3 with reference TRBV29-1 and TRBJ1-3 gives the whole variable domain SAVISQKPSRDICQRGTSLTIQCQVDSQVTMMFWYRQQPGQSLTLIATANQGSEATYESGFVIDKFPISRPNLTFSTLTVSNMSPEDSSIYLCSAGLSGNTIYFGEGSWLTVV.

This clonotype turned up a few times. The J gene is TRBJ2-7, the V gene TRBV29-1; tentatively, D is TRBD1 (5 bases). Deletions cut 3 bases from V and 4 bases from J, with 16 bases between. The CDR3 loop spans 14 amino acids. Per the germline V gene, CDR1 is SQVTM and CDR2 is ANQGSEA. The CDR3 nucleotides read TGCAGCGTTGAGGGCAGGGCGATCCGATACGAGCAGTACTTC. This codes for CSVEGRAIRYEQYF.

In nucleotides, the CDR3 is TGTGCCAGCAGTGTCAGGAGGTCGGACACCGGGGAGCTGTTTTTT. It encodes CASSVRRSDTGELFF. The V and J genes are TRBV6-1 and TRBJ2-2; a weak D match, TRBD2 (5 bases). Trimming pared 4 bases from V and 3 bases from J, leaving 12 bases between. The germline CDR1 and CDR2 sequences are MNHNS and SASEGT. The CDR3 runs to 15 residues.

This clonotype was seen only a few times. This chain uses TRBV12-3 or TRBV12-4 with TRBJ2-7, with 16 bases that match TRBD2. J was trimmed by 5 bases and V by 5 bases; bases with no gene match: 9. The length of the CDR3 is 17 residues. This CDR3 reads CASSPGGLAGGPNEQYF. The CDR3 nucleotides read TGTGCCAGCAGTCCGGGGGGACTAGCGGGAGGGCCCAACGAGCAGTACTTC.

This clonotype was observed a few times. This chain joins TRBV4-1 and TRBJ2-5; 11 bases match TRBD2. CDR1 MGHRA and CDR2 YSYEKL come from the germline V gene. V trimming: 1 base; J trimming: 5 bases; junction bases outside the gene matches: 6. The CDR3 has 16 residues. The CDR3 DNA is TGCGCCAGCAGCCAAGTAGCGGGAGGGCCGAGGGAGACCCAGTACTTC. Translating it yields CASSQVAGGPRETQYF.

This clonotype was seen a handful of times. The chain combines TRBV4-1 with TRBJ2-5, with D perhaps matching TRBD1 or TRBD2 (5 bases each). The germline V and J ends were trimmed by 8 bases and 4 bases, with 17 bases remaining between them. From germline, CDR1 is MGHRA and CDR2 YSYEKL. This CDR3 has 14 amino acids. CDR3 nucleotide sequence: TGCGCCAGCCCCCAGGGAGACCCCAGAGAGACCCAGTACTTC. Protein: CASPQGDPRETQYF.

The chain employs TRBV29-1 and TRBJ1-2; D perhaps matches TRBD1 (5 bases). V lost 4 bases, J lost 4 bases, and 13 bases lay in between. Germline assignment: CDR1 SQVTM and CDR2 ANQGSEA. This CDR3 comprises 13 residues. The CDR3 DNA sequence: TGCAGCGTTGTCATGGGGCTGCCCTATGGCTACACCTTC. Protein: CSVVMGLPYGYTF.

J is TRBJ2-6 and V is TRBV6-5; D gene unclear. The CDR3 spans 17 residues. V was pared by 2 bases and J by 0 bases, with 11 bases between. Germline CDR1 is MNHEY and CDR2 is SVGAGI. CDR3 in DNA: TGTGCCAGCAGTTACACCCTTTTGGCCTCTGGGGCCAACGTCCTGACTTTC. Its translation is CASSYTLLASGANVLTF.

The chain has TRBV6-5 and TRBJ2-7; D might be TRBD2 (5 bases). This CDR3 has 15 residues. Germline V gene data show CDR1 as MNHEY and CDR2 as SVGAGI. Trimming shortened V by 0 bases and J by 5 bases, and 14 bases separated the two germline ends. The CDR3 DNA reads as TGTGCCAGCAGTTACTCGGGGAGATTTGCTGACGAGCAGTACTTC. Translated: CASSYSGRFADEQYF.